The text below deals with one TCR beta chain. The data are from a study of cytomegalovirus exposure and HLA in healthy donors. The wider study: T cells numbering about 179 million yielded some 110 million unique TCR beta sequences in an earlier analysis.

The V gene lost 7 bases and the J gene lost 4 bases, with 14 bases spanning the gap. This CDR3 comprises 14 residues. Germline CDR1 SEHNR, CDR2 FQNEAQ (reference sequence). The PCR ran on 60 Vbeta and 13 Jbeta primers. Sequencing was performed with immunoSEQ multiplex PCR; in TCRdb, only in-frame clones are kept and a portion is missing. The sample has 77,000 or so clones, over 70% seen once. The sequence derives from a woman in her thirties or forties in good health and CMV-seronegative. The rearrangement joins TRBV7-9 to TRBJ1-3; maybe TRBD1 (5 bases). The sample taken for sequencing was PBMCs. As DNA, the CDR3 is TGTGCCAGCAACTGGGGGGGAGACGGAAACACCATATATTTT. It is translated as CASNWGGDGNTIYF.